Shown below are 10 T cell receptor beta chains from a single sample sequenced in a study of T cell repertoires in cytomegalovirus infection. TCRdb re-analysed the reads in MiXCR, keeping a single row per CDR3 protein. The sample carries approximately 1,000,000 distinct CDR3 sequences, about a third recorded once. Their target antigens are unknown. The specimen was cultured CD8+ T cells from PBMCs, collected from culture after CMV antigen stimulation. The receptors were sampled from a human donor in good health (CMV status not recorded). Some clones in this sample may be carry-over from other donors' samples.

The rearrangement uses TRBV5-1 and TRBJ2-3; 8 bases fit TRBD1. CDR3 length: 15 residues. The J segment lost 3 bases and the V segment lost 4 bases, leaving 7 bases of the junction unmatched. Germline CDR1 SGHRS, CDR2 YFSETQ. This chain's CDR3 is CASSPGRGQTDTQYF. CDR3 coding DNA: TGCGCCAGCAGCCCTGGCAGGGGGCAGACAGATACGCAGTATTTT.

To note about this clonotype: A read error may produce the germline difference seen at one junction end. This sequence joins TRBV7-6 and TRBJ2-1, with 10 bases that match TRBD1. Germline V gives CDR1 SGHVS, CDR2 FNYEAQ. This CDR3 is built from 17 residues. Written as DNA, the CDR3 is TGTGTCAGCAGCTTAGCAGGGACAGGGGCATTCAACAATGAGCAGTTCTTC. Amino acids: CVSSLAGTGAFNNEQFF.

This clonotype was counted a few times. This chain links TRBV12-3 or TRBV12-4 with TRBJ1-5, with TRBD1 identical over 9 bases. Trimming removed 6 bases from V and 5 bases from J; junction bases left unmatched: 8. The CDR3 covers 15 residues. The CDR3 nucleotides are TGTGCCAGCAGAGTGGGACAGGGTTCGCATCAGCCCCAGCATTTT. This gives the protein CASRVGQGSHQPQHF.

The chain has TRBV15 and TRBJ1-1; D ambiguous. Germline V gene sequence: CDR1 LNHNV, CDR2 YYDKDF (reference sequence). The CDR3 loop spans 14 amino acids. Between the trimmed V and J ends, which lost 3 bases and 0 bases, there was a span of 8 bases. This CDR3 is CATSRYNMNTEAFF. The CDR3 DNA is TGTGCCACCAGCAGGTATAATATGAACACTGAAGCTTTCTTT. The full variable domain, completed using reference TRBV15 and TRBJ1-1, is DAMVIQNPRYQVTQFGKPVTLSCSQTLNHNVMYWYQQKSSQAPKLLFHYYDKDFNNEADTPDNFQSRRPNTSFCFLDIRSPGLGDTAMYLCATSRYNMNTEAFFGQGTRLTVV.

To note about this clonotype: A much larger clone differs from this one at a single base, so this may be a read error. The chain carries TRBV7-2 and TRBJ2-7, with D unclear. This CDR3 has 15 amino acids. CDR1 is SGHTA and CDR2 is FQGNSA in the germline V gene. V was trimmed by 5 bases and J by 4 bases, leaving 18 bases between them. This CDR3 is CASSPGVDLGYEQYV. The CDR3 DNA reads as TGTGCCAGCAGCCCCGGAGTGGACCTAGGGTACGAGCAGTACGTC.

This clonotype was counted a few times. The V gene is TRBV6-6, the J gene TRBJ2-7; D is undetermined. Trimming left V 0 bases short and J 1 base short, with 4 bases between. The germline gives CDR1 MNHNY, CDR2 SVGAGI (reference sequence). This CDR3 is built from 13 residues. CDR3 DNA sequence: TGTGCCAGCAGTTACTCGACTTCCTACGAGCAGTACTTC. Translating it yields CASSYSTSYEQYF.

This clonotype has more than one count but fewer than ten. The junction differs from germline at one of its ends, possibly a read error. V and J are TRBV12-3 or TRBV12-4 and TRBJ1-4, with 9 bases lining up with TRBD1. This CDR3 region has 17 residues. The CDR3 region has the DNA TGTGCCAGCAGTTTAGAGGGACAGGGCCGCCTCGGTGAACAACTGTTTTTT. Translated: CASSLEGQGRLGEQLFF.

The chain links TRBV27 to TRBJ1-6; maybe TRBD1 (5 bases). The germline CDR1 and CDR2 sequences are MNHEY and SMNVEV (reference sequence). The CDR3 loop spans 18 amino acids. V was shortened by 4 bases and J by 7 bases, with 23 bases between the two germline ends. The CDR3 here is CASSYSAAGQGINSPLHF. The CDR3 DNA reads TGTGCCAGCAGTTATTCCGCCGCGGGGCAAGGGATCAATTCACCCCTCCACTTT.

Only a few counts were recorded for this clonotype. The V and J genes are TRBV20-1 and TRBJ1-5; 7 positions match TRBD1. V was pared by 5 bases and J by 0 bases, with 10 bases of the junction left unmatched. The CDR3 consists of 16 residues. Germline CDR1 DFQATT, CDR2 SNEGSKA (reference sequence). CDR3 loop: CSALSRDSNSNQPQHF. In DNA form, the CDR3 reads TGCAGTGCTCTTTCCCGGGACAGCAATAGCAATCAGCCCCAGCATTTT.

This clonotype came up a few times. This chain connects TRBV28 to TRBJ2-3, with D tentatively TRBD1 (8 bases). From germline, CDR1 is MDHEN and CDR2 SYDVKM. Trimming removed 4 bases at V and 5 bases at J, with 16 bases between. The length of the CDR3 is 15 residues. CDR3 in amino acids: CASSSQQGGGDTQYF. CDR3 coding DNA: TGTGCCAGCAGTTCACAACAGGGGGGGGGAGATACGCAGTATTTT.